This TCR beta chain appears in the sequencing data of a study of cytomegalovirus exposure and HLA in healthy donors. As concerns this clone: Its antigen is unknown.

PCR primers comprised 60 Vbeta and 13 Jbeta primers. Here immunoSEQ multiplex PCR was the method, and the copy in TCRdb shows in-frame clones only, minus some. The listing records about 190,000 clones. CDR1 is SGHTA, CDR2 FQGNSA, per germline. CDR3 length: 15 amino acids. The germline V and J ends were trimmed by 5 bases and 3 bases, with 16 bases remaining between them. Whole-study findings and limits: It was reported that TCR beta sequences correctly inferred the HLA-A and HLA-B alleles for most subjects. Previous analysis showed most TCR beta V segments were productive about 90% or about 30% of the time.

The sequenced material came from PBMCs. The TCR comes from a man aged 25-45 years in good health and CMV-seronegative. This chain uses TRBV7-2 with TRBJ1-2, with D possibly being TRBD1 (6 bases). CDR3: CASSPGGRRDYGYTF. The CDR3 region has the DNA TGTGCCAGCAGCCCTGGGGGCCGTCGCGACTATGGCTACACCTTC.